This T cell receptor (beta chain) was captured in a study of blood T cells in healthy people across ages. The study's findings and limits: The study found TCR beta diversity correlated strongly with naive T cell percentage. PBMCs went unsorted, and a conclusive naive versus antigen-experienced comparison was therefore prevented.

The sample, about 9.2 milliliters of peripheral blood, was drawn from each donor. A second PCR, run for roughly 7 to 11 cycles, used a sample-barcoded 5' primer plus a J-beta primer mix. From the 5' RACE reads, TCRdb called clonotypes with MiXCR, one entry per CDR3 protein. The sample has 1.8 million or so distinct CDR3 sequences, roughly two fifths seen once. With 4 bases clipped from V and 2 bases from J, the junction kept 5 bases outside the gene matches. The CDR3 runs 14 residues. From germline, CDR1 is SGHRS and CDR2 YFSETQ. Notes on this clonotype: Its antigen is still unknown.

The genes are TRBV5-1 and TRBJ2-5, with TRBD1 matching 7 bases. The sequenced sample was blood. This sequence originates from a human donor in good health. CDR3 region: CASSMTGTQETQYF. CDR3 DNA: TGCGCCAGCAGCATGACAGGGACACAAGAGACCCAGTACTTC.